The 9 T cell receptor beta chains presented below share a single source sample, sequenced in a study of T cell changes during pregnancy in multiple sclerosis. Only in-frame clones appear in the TCRdb table, and some are missing; sequencing was by immunoSEQ multiplex PCR. The profile covers around 57,000 clones, with 91% appearing a single time and roughly 1.4% taken by the ten largest. Sequencing used peripheral blood, obtained after pregnancy. These receptors came from a female donor in good health, enrolled as a control in a pregnancy study.

This chain joins TRBV19 and TRBJ1-2; weak D call: TRBD1 (6 bases). Trimming shortened V by 8 bases and J by 0 bases, and 22 bases separated the two germline ends. The CDR3 runs to 17 residues. Germline V CDR1 and CDR2: LNHDA, SQIVND (reference sequence). The CDR3 nucleotides are TGTGCCAGTTCGGCGACCTCACAGGGACAAGCTAACTATGGCTACACCTTC. Its translation is CASSATSQGQANYGYTF.

The rearrangement uses TRBV7-9 and TRBJ2-7, with 9 positions matching TRBD1. Germline V gene sequence: CDR1 SEHNR, CDR2 FQNEAQ (reference sequence). This CDR3 has 15 amino acids. With 6 bases clipped from V and 2 bases from J, the junction kept 8 bases outside the gene matches. DNA of the CDR3: TGTGCCAGCAGTCTATTAAACAGGGGGCCCTACGAGCAGTACTTC. Amino acids: CASSLLNRGPYEQYF.

The chain combines TRBV7-2 with TRBJ1-2; unclear D gene. This CDR3 region has 14 residues. CDR1 is SGHTA, CDR2 FQGNSA, per germline. The V gene lost 1 base and the J gene lost 1 base, with 7 bases spanning the gap. CDR3 sequence: CASSLGRNNYGYTF. In DNA, the CDR3 is TGTGCCAGCAGCTTAGGCAGGAATAACTATGGCTACACCTTC.

This sequence joins TRBV6-5 and TRBJ1-3; D ambiguous. V gave up 2 bases and J gave up 7 bases, with 12 bases separating them. Per germline, CDR1 MNHEY and CDR2 SVGAGI. There are 14 residues in the CDR3. The CDR3 sequence: CASSYNLVGNTIYF. In DNA, the CDR3 is TGTGCCAGCAGTTACAATTTGGTCGGGAACACCATATATTTT.

The rearrangement links TRBV27 to TRBJ1-5; D might be TRBD1 (5 bases). Deletions cut 7 bases from V and 3 bases from J, with 16 bases between. Looked up from germline, CDR1 is MNHEY and CDR2 is SMNVEV (reference sequence). The CDR3 contains 15 residues. The CDR3 bases are TGTGCCAGCAAAAGTCAGGGAATCCCCAATCAGCCCCAGCATTTT. Protein: CASKSQGIPNQPQHF.

J is TRBJ1-2 and V is TRBV9; no firm D call. Germline CDR1 and CDR2: SGDLS and YYNGEE. The CDR3 totals 14 residues. Trimming left V 0 bases short and J 3 bases short, with 9 bases between. CDR3 sequence (DNA): TGTGCCAGCAGCGTAGCTCAGGCCCACTATGGCTACACCTTC. Protein sequence: CASSVAQAHYGYTF.

J is TRBJ2-3 and V is TRBV7-9; D may be TRBD2 (6 bases). This CDR3 spans 18 amino acids. Germline lookup yields CDR1 SEHNR and CDR2 FQNEAQ (reference sequence). Trimming took off 0 bases at V and 1 base at J, with 17 bases between the two ends. The CDR3 DNA reads TGTGCCAGCAGCTTAGCCGGTTGGCTAGCGAACCGCACAGATACGCAGTATTTT. It yields the protein CASSLAGWLANRTDTQYF.

V usage is TRBV5-8 and J usage is TRBJ1-4; D unclear. CDR1 and CDR2 from the germline V gene are SGHTS and YDEGEE. The V end was cut by 1 base, the J end by 11 bases, with 6 bases between. The CDR3 covers 11 residues. The CDR3 DNA reads TGTGCCAGCAGCTTGCAGTGGAAACTGTTTTTT. The encoded protein is CASSLQWKLFF.

V gene TRBV27 combines with J gene TRBJ2-3, with 8 nucleotides matching TRBD2. Germline V gene sequence: CDR1 MNHEY, CDR2 SMNVEV (reference sequence). V shed 3 bases, J shed 4 bases, and the junction held 3 bases outside the gene matches. The CDR3 covers 14 residues. The CDR3 DNA follows: TGTGCCAGCAGTTTTCGGGGGGGCGCAGATACGCAGTATTTT. Protein sequence: CASSFRGGADTQYF.